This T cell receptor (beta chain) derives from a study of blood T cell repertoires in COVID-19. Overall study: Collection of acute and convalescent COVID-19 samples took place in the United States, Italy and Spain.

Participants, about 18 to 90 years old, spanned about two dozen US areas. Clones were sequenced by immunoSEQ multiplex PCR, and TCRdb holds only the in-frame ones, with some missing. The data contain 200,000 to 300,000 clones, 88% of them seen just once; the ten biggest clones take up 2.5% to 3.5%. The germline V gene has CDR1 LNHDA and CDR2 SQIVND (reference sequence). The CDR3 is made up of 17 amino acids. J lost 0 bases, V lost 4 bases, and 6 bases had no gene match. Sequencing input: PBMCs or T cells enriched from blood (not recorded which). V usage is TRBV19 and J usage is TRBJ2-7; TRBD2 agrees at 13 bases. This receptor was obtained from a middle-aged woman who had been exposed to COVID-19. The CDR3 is CASSTRLAGGHSYEQYF. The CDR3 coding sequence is TGTGCCAGTAGTACCCGACTAGCGGGGGGCCACTCCTACGAGCAGTACTTC.